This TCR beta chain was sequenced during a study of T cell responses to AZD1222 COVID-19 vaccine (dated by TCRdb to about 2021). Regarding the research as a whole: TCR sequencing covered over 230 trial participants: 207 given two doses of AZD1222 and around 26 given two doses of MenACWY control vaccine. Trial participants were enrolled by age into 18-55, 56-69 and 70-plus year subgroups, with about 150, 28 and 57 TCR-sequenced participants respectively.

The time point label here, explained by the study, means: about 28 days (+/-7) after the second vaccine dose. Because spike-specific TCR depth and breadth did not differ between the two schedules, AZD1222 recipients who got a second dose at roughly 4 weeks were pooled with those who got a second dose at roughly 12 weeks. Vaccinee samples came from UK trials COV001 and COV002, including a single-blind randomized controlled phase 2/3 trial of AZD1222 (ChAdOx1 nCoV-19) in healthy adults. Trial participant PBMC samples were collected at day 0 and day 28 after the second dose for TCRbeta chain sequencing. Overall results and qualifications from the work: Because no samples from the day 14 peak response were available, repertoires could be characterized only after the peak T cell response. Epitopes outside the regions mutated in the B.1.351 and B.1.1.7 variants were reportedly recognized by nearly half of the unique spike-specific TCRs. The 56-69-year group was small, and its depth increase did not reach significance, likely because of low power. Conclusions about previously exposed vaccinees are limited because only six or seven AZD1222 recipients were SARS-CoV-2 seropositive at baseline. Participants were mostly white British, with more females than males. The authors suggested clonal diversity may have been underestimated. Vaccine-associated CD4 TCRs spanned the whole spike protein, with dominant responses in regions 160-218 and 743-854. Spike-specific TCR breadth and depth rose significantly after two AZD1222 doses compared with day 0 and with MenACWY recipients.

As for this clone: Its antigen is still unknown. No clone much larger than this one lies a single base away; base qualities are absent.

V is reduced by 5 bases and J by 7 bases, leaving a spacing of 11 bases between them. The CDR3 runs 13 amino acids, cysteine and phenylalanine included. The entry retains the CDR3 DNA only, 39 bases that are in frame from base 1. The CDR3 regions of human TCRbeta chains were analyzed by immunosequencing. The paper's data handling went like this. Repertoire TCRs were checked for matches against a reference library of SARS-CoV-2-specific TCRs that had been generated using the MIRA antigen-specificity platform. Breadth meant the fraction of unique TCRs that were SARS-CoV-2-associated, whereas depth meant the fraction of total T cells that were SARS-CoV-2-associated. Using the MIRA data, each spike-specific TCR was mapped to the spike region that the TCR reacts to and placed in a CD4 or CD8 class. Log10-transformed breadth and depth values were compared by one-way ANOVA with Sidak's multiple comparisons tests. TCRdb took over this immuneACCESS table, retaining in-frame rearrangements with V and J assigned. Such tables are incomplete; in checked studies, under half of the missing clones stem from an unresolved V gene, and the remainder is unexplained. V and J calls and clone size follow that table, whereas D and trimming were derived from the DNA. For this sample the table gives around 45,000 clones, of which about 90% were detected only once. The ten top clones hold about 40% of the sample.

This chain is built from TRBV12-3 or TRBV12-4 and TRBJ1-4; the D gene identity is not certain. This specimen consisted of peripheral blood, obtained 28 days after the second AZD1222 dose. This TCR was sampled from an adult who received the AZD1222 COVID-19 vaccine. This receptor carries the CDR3 CASSALNGEKLFF. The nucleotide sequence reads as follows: TGTGCCAGCAGTGCCCTAAATGGTGAAAAACTGTTTTTT.